These 17 T cell receptor beta chains share one sample of origin, sequenced in a study of blood T cell repertoires in COVID-19. The repertoire was sequenced with immunoSEQ multiplex PCR; TCRdb's copy has only in-frame clones and lacks some. Of about 95,000 clones in the sample, about 90% were seen once. Sequences were obtained from peripheral blood. These receptors were obtained from a woman in her fifties or sixties in a cohort sampled during active COVID-19.

The V and J genes are TRBV25-1 and TRBJ2-3; TRBD2 matches at 9 bases. This CDR3 is 16 amino acids long. The V gene end was trimmed by 5 bases and the J gene end by 3 bases; junction bases not matched to a gene: 9. CDR1 and CDR2 from the germline V gene are MGHDK and SYGVNS. CDR3 amino acids: CASSPHSGGVTDTQYF. The CDR3 nucleotides read TGTGCCAGCAGTCCACATAGCGGGGGTGTTACAGATACGCAGTATTTT. Filled out from reference TRBV25-1 and TRBJ2-3, the complete variable domain reads EADIYQTPRYLVIGTGKKITLECSQTMGHDKMYWYQQDPGMELHLIHYSYGVNSTEKGDLSSESTVSRIRTEHFPLTLESARPSHTSQYLCASSPHSGGVTDTQYFGPGTRLTVL.

The V call is TRBV28, the J call TRBJ2-1, with 7 bases lining up with TRBD2. The trim removed 2 bases at V and 5 bases at J, leaving 6 bases unmatched. The germline CDR1 and CDR2 sequences are MDHEN and SYDVKM. The CDR3 runs to 15 residues. CDR3 nucleotides: TGTGCCAGCAGTTTAGGGGGAGGGCCCCACAATGAGCAGTTCTTC. Translating gives CASSLGGGPHNEQFF.

The gene calls are TRBV5-4 and TRBJ2-1; no definite D call. Trimming stripped 3 bases from V and 5 bases from J, with 15 bases between. The CDR3 is 15 residues long. CDR1 is SGHNT, CDR2 YYREEE, per germline (reference sequence). CDR3 protein: CASSSPGPTNNEQFF. CDR3 DNA: TGTGCCAGCAGCTCGCCGGGTCCTACAAACAATGAGCAGTTCTTC.

The chain joins TRBV11-2 to TRBJ2-7, with D possibly being TRBD1 (6 bases). Germline CDR1 SGHAT, CDR2 FQNNGV. Trimming cost V 5 bases and J 2 bases, with 19 bases left between them. The CDR3 sequence is 16 residues long. DNA of the CDR3: TGTGCCAGCAGCCGTAGGGGGTGGGATCAGGCCTACGAGCAGTACTTC. Amino acids: CASSRRGWDQAYEQYF.

V is TRBV11-1 and J is TRBJ1-1, with D possibly being TRBD1 (5 bases). CDR3 size: 15 residues. Germline V gene sequence: CDR1 SGHAT, CDR2 FQDESV (reference sequence). Trimming took 9 bases from V and 1 from J, leaving 18 bases between them. As DNA, the CDR3 is TGTGCCAGTCACGGCGGGGGAATAAGGAACACTGAAGCTTTCTTT. Its translation is CASHGGGIRNTEAFF.

The count of this clone is one. DNA for the CDR3: TGCGCCAGCAGCCGCACAGGGGTCCCTGGGACTGAAGCTTTCTTT. Translated: CASSRTGVPGTEAFF. The chain recombines TRBV4-1 with TRBJ1-1; TRBD1 aligns across 7 bases. The V and J ends lost 4 bases and 5 bases, in that order; junction bases with no gene match: 10. Looked up from germline, CDR1 is MGHRA and CDR2 is YSYEKL. This CDR3 spans 15 amino acids.

The sample holds one count of this clone. The chain employs TRBV4-1 and TRBJ2-2; maybe TRBD2 (5 bases). Looked up from germline, CDR1 is MGHRA and CDR2 is YSYEKL. V lost 1 base, J lost 1 base, and 13 bases lay in between. The CDR3 is 17 residues long. CDR3 nucleotides: TGCGCCAGCAGCCAAGGTCCTTGGACTCTGAACACCGGGGAGCTGTTTTTT. Protein sequence: CASSQGPWTLNTGELFF.

A single count supports this clone. The rearrangement links TRBV7-9 to TRBJ2-2, with a tentative D call TRBD1 (5 bases). The V and J ends lost 5 bases and 1 base respectively, with 8 bases between them. Germline V CDR1 and CDR2: SEHNR, FQNEAQ (reference sequence). The CDR3 is 14 residues long. CDR3 bases: TGTGCCAGCAGCCAGACAGTGAACACCGGGGAGCTGTTTTTT. It codes for CASSQTVNTGELFF.

The chain carries TRBV7-9 and TRBJ2-3; weak D call: TRBD1 (6 bases). Germline V CDR1 and CDR2: SEHNR, FQNEAQ (reference sequence). This CDR3 has 14 amino acids. V was pared by 5 bases and J by 2 bases, with 11 bases between. The chain's CDR3 is CASSQGQLTDTQYF. In nucleotides, the CDR3 is TGTGCCAGCAGCCAGGGACAACTCACAGATACGCAGTATTTT.

The chain uses TRBV28 and TRBJ1-5; TRBD1 matches at 8 bases. Per the germline V gene, CDR1 is MDHEN and CDR2 is SYDVKM. The CDR3 has 16 amino acids. Trimming at V came to 8 bases and at J to 5 bases, leaving 14 bases not matched to a gene. Here the CDR3 reads CASATLPGQGDQPQHF. The CDR3 DNA is TGTGCCAGCGCTACGTTACCTGGACAGGGTGATCAGCCCCAGCATTTT. Variable domain in full (rest from reference TRBV28 and TRBJ1-5): DVKVTQSSRYLVKRTGEKVFLECVQDMDHENMFWYRQDPGLGLRLIYFSYDVKMKEKGDIPEGYSVSREKKERFSLILESASTNQTSMYLCASATLPGQGDQPQHFGDGTRLSIL.

In this sample, this clone turned up a few times. This chain links TRBV7-2 with TRBJ2-7, with no clear D. V was cut by 2 bases and J by 2 bases, with 10 bases left in between. Germline assignment: CDR1 SGHTA and CDR2 FQGNSA. The CDR3 spans 14 residues. The CDR3 bases are TGTGCCAGCAGCTTACCACACAGTACCTACGAGCAGTACTTC. Translation gives CASSLPHSTYEQYF.

V is TRBV21-1 and J is TRBJ2-7; the D call TRBD2 from the table was never checked on the DNA. TRBV21-1 is a listed pseudogene. This CDR3 is 18 amino acids long. This CDR3 reads CASSKEGYGLAGGYEQYF. Written as DNA, the CDR3 is TGTGCCAGCAGCAAAGAGGGGTATGGACTAGCGGGGGGTTACGAGCAGTACTTC.

About this clone itself: Its ends do not fully match the called genes, so a read error is possible. The V call is TRBV2, the J call TRBJ2-7; 7 nucleotides line up with TRBD1. This CDR3 contains 10 residues. In germline, CDR1 is SNHLY, CDR2 FYNNEI. In DNA form, the CDR3 reads TGTGCCAGCAGCTTGGAGACAGGGATGTTC. This sequence encodes CASSLETGMF.

V usage is TRBV5-1 and J usage is TRBJ2-3, with D possibly being TRBD2 (5 bases). This CDR3 contains 14 residues. Germline-derived CDR1 and CDR2 are SGHRS and YFSETQ. Trimming removed 4 bases from V and 0 bases from J, with 9 bases in between. The CDR3 DNA reads TGCGCCAGCAGCGGAGGTGGTAGCACAGATACGCAGTATTTT. Translation gives CASSGGGSTDTQYF.

This chain links TRBV5-4 with TRBJ1-2; 11 bases are a match to TRBD1. The germline V gene has CDR1 SGHNT and CDR2 YYREEE (reference sequence). The CDR3 has 16 amino acids. V was clipped by 4 bases and J by 3 bases; unmatched bases: 8. In nucleotides, the CDR3 is TGTGCCAGCAGCGGGGCAACGGGACAGGGGGACTATGGCTACACCTTC. Translation: CASSGATGQGDYGYTF.

The J gene is TRBJ2-1, the V gene TRBV10-3, with 10 bases lining up with TRBD1. CDR1 and CDR2 from the germline V gene are ENHRY and SYGVKD. This CDR3 has 13 residues. Trimming cost V 7 bases and J 7 bases; bases outside gene matches: 4. The CDR3 protein is CAITPDRGNEQFF. CDR3 DNA: TGTGCCATCACTCCGGACAGGGGGAATGAGCAGTTCTTC.

V usage is TRBV15 and J usage is TRBJ1-4, with D possibly TRBD1 on 6 matching bases. The germline V gene encodes CDR1 LNHNV and CDR2 YYDKDF (reference sequence). With 1 base removed from V and 8 bases from J, the gap between germline ends came to 14 bases. The CDR3 spans 15 residues. This CDR3 reads CATSRGPGGREKLFF. CDR3 coding DNA: TGTGCCACCAGCAGAGGACCCGGGGGGCGGGAAAAACTGTTTTTT. The full variable domain, rest sourced from reference TRBV15 and TRBJ1-4, is DAMVIQNPRYQVTQFGKPVTLSCSQTLNHNVMYWYQQKSSQAPKLLFHYYDKDFNNEADTPDNFQSRRPNTSFCFLDIRSPGLGDTAMYLCATSRGPGGREKLFFGSGTQLSVL.